This T cell receptor beta chain was retrieved from a study of OX40 agonist ivuxolimab in advanced cancers. At the level of the whole study: Ivuxolimab was an agonistic, fully human IgG2 monoclonal antibody directed against OX40 (CD134), a costimulatory receptor. Prior anti-PD-1, anti-PD-L1 or anti-CTLA-4 therapy was permitted, and checkpoint inhibitors had been received by roughly 42% of dose-escalation patients. Partial responses were achieved by three dose-escalation patients, of whom one had hepatocellular carcinoma and two had cutaneous melanoma. Intravenous ivuxolimab was administered to patients every 2 weeks at six dose levels: 0.01, 0.1, 0.3, 1.5, 3 and 10 mg/kg. The monotherapy dose-escalation portion (N of about 50 patients) of the phase I ivuxolimab trial is reported in the paper. The purpose of peripheral TCRbeta sequencing was to test whether ivuxolimab changed TCR sequence diversity and led to clonal T-cell expansion. In the dose-escalation cohort, approximately 82% of patients were male, and the mean age was 60 years with a range of about 20 to 79. Of the approximately 54 patients in dose escalation, some 20 had hepatocellular carcinoma, some 15 had melanoma, 9 had renal cell carcinoma and 9 had head and neck cancer. What the research found in general, with its limitations: Low levels of normalized T-cell clonal expansion were also shown by some nonresponding patients. After ivuxolimab, CD8+ T cells had more expanded clones than CD4+ T cells on average. At doses from 0.1 to 3.0 mg/kg, clonal expansion was seen in both CD4+ and CD8+ blood T cells between baseline and week 6. Which antigens the clonally expanded peripheral T cells were specific for was not determined. Partial responders in the 0.1-3.0 mg/kg groups had among the lowest normalized peripheral clonal expansion, especially among CD8+ T cells.

The germline V gene yields SNHLY for CDR1 and FYNNEI for CDR2. Trimming takes 6 bases from V and 0 bases from J, and the germline ends sit 11 bases apart. The CDR3 contains 15 residues, cysteine and phenylalanine counted. Of all the DNA, just the CDR3 is kept, 45 bases in frame from base 1. Genomic DNA was isolated from the sorted cells so that the TCRbeta CDR3 region could be sequenced. The immunoSEQ Assay was used to sequence the TCRbeta CDR3 regions. Sourced from immuneACCESS, this table was stored by TCRdb with only in-frame sequences that have V and J called. A share of the clones is absent; for the studies checked, an unresolved V gene accounts for under half, and the remainder has no known explanation. This sample comprises 100,000 or so clones, around 96% of them detected only once. 2% to 2.5% of the sample comes from the top ten. This clone was recorded only once. This clone's antigen is unknown. The record has no base qualities; no much larger clone is one base away.

Patients with autoimmune disease history or receiving systemic immunosuppression were excluded from the trial. Peripheral blood for TCR sequencing was drawn from every dose cohort at baseline, at cycle 4 day 1 and at cycle 7 day 1. Samples were obtained from an open-label, multicenter, first-in-human phase I dose-escalation trial of ivuxolimab. The trial enrolled adults with locally advanced or metastatic head and neck squamous cell, hepatocellular, melanoma or renal cell carcinoma. CD4+ and CD8+ T cells were sorted separately from peripheral blood before TCR sequencing. The source material was CD4+ or CD8+ T cells sorted from blood, sampled in a trial of the OX40 agonist ivuxolimab. This clonotype was obtained from an adult with an advanced solid tumor such as melanoma, head and neck, liver or kidney cancer. The chain is made from TRBV2 and TRBJ1-4; the D gene is perhaps TRBD1, on 5 matching bases. The CDR3 here reads CASRDKTATNEKLFF. In nucleotides, the sequence is TGTGCCAGCAGGGACAAGACAGCAACTAATGAAAAACTGTTTTTT.